A selection of T cell receptor beta chains follows, all from one sample in a study of shared clonotypes between healthy human individuals. Profiling relied on immunoSEQ multiplex PCR, and the TCRdb table lists in-frame clones only, not all of them. This sample yields fewer than 2.5 million clones, of which approximately 93% are seen a single time; roughly 0.39% belongs to the top ten. The sequencing sample was made of naive CD4+ T cells from PBMCs. These receptors originate from a man between 18 and 29 years old in good health. Some clones in this sample may be carry-over from other donors' samples. CDR3s include the opening cysteine and the closing phenylalanine or tryptophan. D genes are given only for firm matches. Clone sizes are given selectively: once, few, many, or a class where the clone is expanded.

j_call	v_call	d_call	clone_size	cdr3_aa	cdr3_nt
TRBJ2-7	TRBV6-5	TRBD2	NA	CASSSTSGRAYEQYF	TGTGCCAGCAGTTCGACTAGCGGGAGGGCCTACGAGCAGTACTTC
TRBJ2-2	TRBV28	NA	NA	CASSLWRRDTGELFF	TGTGCCAGCAGTTTATGGAGGAGGGACACCGGGGAGCTGTTTTTT
TRBJ2-2	TRBV7-2	NA	NA	CASSLFDRTNTGELFF	TGTGCCAGCAGCTTATTCGACAGAACGAACACCGGGGAGCTGTTTTTT
TRBJ2-7	TRBV27	NA	NA	CASSPRQATSYEQYF	TGTGCCAGCAGTCCGCGACAGGCTACCTCCTACGAGCAGTACTTC
TRBJ2-1	TRBV20-1	NA	NA	CSARDQGEQFF	TGCAGTGCTAGAGATCAGGGTGAGCAGTTCTTC
TRBJ2-1	TRBV2	NA	NA	CASRTSNEQFF	TGTGCCAGCAGGACCAGCAATGAGCAGTTCTTC
TRBJ2-6	TRBV6-5	TRBD1	NA	CASSAGGRGANVLTF	TGTGCCAGCAGTGCAGGGGGAAGAGGGGCCAACGTCCTGACTTTC
TRBJ1-1	TRBV7-9	NA	NA	CASSFGGNTEAFF	TGTGCCAGCAGCTTTGGCGGTAACACTGAAGCTTTCTTT
TRBJ2-3	TRBV5-4	NA	once	CASSLIGSSGSTDTQYF	TGTGCCAGCAGCTTGATCGGGTCCAGCGGAAGTACAGATACGCAGTATTTT
TRBJ2-6	TRBV11-3	TRBD1	NA	CASSPGTGNSGANVLTF	TGTGCCAGCAGCCCCGGGACAGGGAACTCTGGGGCCAACGTCCTGACTTTC
TRBJ2-1	TRBV18	NA	NA	CASSPISSSYNEQFF	TGTGCCAGCTCACCAATATCGAGCTCCTACAATGAGCAGTTCTTC
TRBJ2-3	TRBV2	NA	NA	CASSEEKTDTQYF	TGTGCCAGCAGTGAAGAGAAAACAGATACGCAGTATTTT
TRBJ2-1	TRBV7-7	NA	NA	CASSPGQLGEQFF	TGTGCCAGCAGCCCCGGACAGTTGGGTGAGCAGTTCTTC
TRBJ2-5	TRBV5-6	TRBD2	NA	CASSYGTSGETQYF	TGTGCCAGCAGTTACGGGACTAGCGGGGAGACCCAGTACTTC
TRBJ1-1	TRBV28	NA	NA	CASSLRSNEAFF	TGTGCCAGCAGTTTAAGGTCGAATGAAGCTTTCTTT
TRBJ2-1	TRBV5-1	NA	NA	CASSLVSSDYNEQFF	TGCGCCAGCAGCTTGGTTTCGTCAGACTACAATGAGCAGTTCTTC
TRBJ1-2	TRBV5-4	TRBD1	NA	CASSRGGEEGYTF	TGTGCCAGCAGCCGAGGGGGCGAAGAAGGCTACACCTTC
TRBJ2-7	TRBV7-9	TRBD1	NA	CASSTGQGSEQYF	TGTGCCAGCAGCACCGGACAGGGTTCCGAGCAGTACTTC
TRBJ2-7	TRBV6-5	NA	NA	CASSYSMGGRAYEQYF	TGTGCCAGCAGTTACTCGATGGGAGGCAGGGCCTACGAGCAGTACTTC
TRBJ2-3	TRBV18	TRBD2	NA	CASSPTSGPDTQYF	TGTGCCAGCTCACCGACTAGCGGCCCAGATACGCAGTATTTT
TRBJ2-3	TRBV10-3	TRBD1	NA	CAIKRDRPATSTDTQYF	TGTGCCATCAAAAGGGACAGGCCTGCCACTAGCACAGATACGCAGTATTTT
TRBJ2-7	TRBV19	TRBD2	NA	CASGTSGRTYEQYF	TGTGCCAGTGGCACTAGCGGGAGGACCTACGAGCAGTACTTC
TRBJ2-1	TRBV7-9	TRBD2	NA	CASSLRRLAGGGNEQFF	TGTGCCAGCAGCCTCCGAAGACTAGCGGGGGGAGGGAATGAGCAGTTCTTC
TRBJ2-3	TRBV30	NA	once	CAWSPGPSSDTQYF	TGTGCCTGGAGTCCGGGACCTAGCTCAGATACGCAGTATTTT
TRBJ1-1	TRBV6-6	NA	NA	CASSLKSRVPNTEAFF	TGTGCCAGCAGTCTGAAAAGTAGGGTCCCCAACACTGAAGCTTTCTTT
TRBJ1-2	TRBV11-2	NA	NA	CASSWSGVQGYTF	TGTGCCAGCAGCTGGTCCGGGGTCCAGGGCTACACCTTC
TRBJ2-1	TRBV9	TRBD2	NA	CASSVGVAGGPNEQFF	TGTGCCAGCAGCGTGGGGGTGGCGGGAGGGCCCAATGAGCAGTTCTTC
TRBJ2-7	TRBV21-1	NA	NA	CASSKCLAGYEQYF	TGTGCCAGCAGCAAATGTCTGGCAGGCTACGAGCAGTACTTC
TRBJ1-2	TRBV18	TRBD1	NA	CASSLDRISNYGYTF	TGTGCCAGCTCACTGGACAGGATCTCTAACTATGGCTACACCTTC
TRBJ2-1	TRBV5-1	TRBD2	NA	CASSLVMGGRALGEQFF	TGCGCCAGCAGCTTGGTGATGGGCGGGAGGGCCTTGGGTGAGCAGTTCTTC
TRBJ2-3	TRBV5-1	NA	NA	CASSLGASGAPDTQYF	TGCGCCAGCAGCTTGGGGGCCAGCGGAGCCCCAGATACGCAGTATTTT
TRBJ2-7	TRBV10-3	TRBD1	NA	CAINNRGSSYEQYF	TGTGCCATCAACAACAGGGGGAGTTCCTACGAGCAGTACTTC
TRBJ1-2	TRBV23-1	TRBD1	NA	CASSQPGQGACYGYTF	TGCGCCAGCAGTCAACCGGGACAGGGGGCTTGCTATGGCTACACCTTC
TRBJ2-7	TRBV6-6	NA	NA	CASSWTGYEQYF	TGTGCCAGCAGCTGGACCGGCTACGAGCAGTACTTC
TRBJ1-5	TRBV23-1	NA	NA	CASSRQNQPQHF	TGCGCCAGCAGTCGACAGAATCAGCCCCAGCATTTT
TRBJ2-3	TRBV9	NA	NA	CASSVGGWETDTQYF	TGTGCCAGCAGCGTAGGAGGGTGGGAAACAGATACGCAGTATTTT
TRBJ1-2	TRBV5-1	NA	once	CASSLDLDYGYTF	TGCGCCAGCAGCTTGGACCTCGACTATGGCTACACCTTC
TRBJ2-7	TRBV19	TRBD1	NA	CASSMGTGTYYEQYF	TGTGCCAGTAGTATGGGGACAGGCACCTACTACGAGCAGTACTTC